The rows below give T cell receptor beta chains drawn from one sample of a study of regulatory T cells in long-lasting Graves disease. Each CDR3 protein gets one entry after TCRdb re-called the multiplex PCR reads with MiXCR. In the table there are some 560,000 distinct CDR3 sequences, about 15% of which are singletons. Separately, the same data were catalogued under a study of T cells in Graves' hyperthyroidism and ophthalmopathy.

The source material was peripheral blood mononuclear cells (PBMCs), sampled at new diagnosis, from a patient treated with antithyroid drugs. These receptors all come from a woman aged 40 to 65 with Graves disease. CDR3s include the opening cysteine and the closing phenylalanine or tryptophan. The D gene is left open where the match is weak. Only part of the rows carry a size: once, few, many, or a class if the clone is expanded.

D gene,clone size,J gene,V gene,CDR3 protein,CDR3 DNA
NA,many,TRBJ1-1,TRBV7-9,CASSLTQLNTEAFF,TGTGCCAGCAGCTTAACCCAGTTGAACACTGAAGCTTTCTTT
NA,few,TRBJ2-2,TRBV24-1,CATSDLETPVGADTGELFF,TGTGCCACCAGTGATTTGGAAACCCCTGTGGGGGCCGACACCGGGGAGCTGTTTTTT
NA,NA,TRBJ1-1,TRBV5-1,CASSLAGRGGVNTEAFF,TGCGCCAGCAGCTTGGCCGGGAGGGGAGGAGTGAACACTGAAGCTTTCTTT
NA,NA,TRBJ2-4,TRBV29-1,CSGGQNKNIQYF,TGCAGCGGAGGACAGAACAAAAACATTCAGTACTTC
NA,NA,TRBJ1-2,TRBV6-2/TRBV6-3,CAIQGSITNYGYTF,TGTGCCATACAGGGCTCGATAACTAACTATGGCTACACCTTC
NA,NA,TRBJ1-3,TRBV25-1,CASSETILWGSGNTIYF,TGTGCCAGCAGTGAAACGATCCTTTGGGGTTCAGGAAACACCATATATTTT
TRBD1,NA,TRBJ2-1,TRBV5-1,CASSLMDRRYNEQFF,TGCGCCAGCAGCTTGATGGACAGGCGCTACAATGAGCAGTTCTTC
NA,NA,TRBJ1-2,TRBV9,CASSSRGAWSGYTF,TGTGCCAGCAGCTCTAGGGGGGCCTGGAGTGGCTACACCTTC
NA,NA,TRBJ2-6,TRBV5-6,CASSPRTSWGANVLTF,TGTGCCAGCAGCCCTCGGACCTCCTGGGGGGCCAACGTCCTGACTTTC
TRBD1,many,TRBJ1-1,TRBV3-1,CASSQGQQGSSAEAFF,TGTGCCAGCAGCCAAGGTCAACAGGGGAGTTCGGCTGAAGCTTTCTTT
NA,many,TRBJ1-1,TRBV12-3/TRBV12-4,CASSFGSGTEAFF,TGTGCCAGCAGTTTTGGGTCGGGGACTGAAGCTTTCTTT
NA,many,TRBJ1-1,TRBV2,CASSVTTLNTEAFF,TGTGCCAGCAGTGTTACAACTTTAAACACTGAAGCTTTCTTT
TRBD2,few,TRBJ2-1,TRBV27,CASSLSRSGGAFYNEQFF,TGTGCCAGCAGTTTATCTCGTAGCGGGGGGGCCTTTTACAATGAGCAGTTCTTC
TRBD2,NA,TRBJ2-1,TRBV29-1,CSVQRAGGPGGEQFF,TGCAGCGTACAAAGAGCGGGGGGGCCGGGCGGTGAGCAGTTCTTC
NA,many,TRBJ2-7,TRBV10-3,CAISDVGDSHEQYF,TGTGCCATCAGTGACGTAGGGGACTCCCACGAGCAGTACTTC
NA,few,TRBJ2-2,TRBV5-1,CASSPPRANTGELFF,TGCGCCAGCAGCCCCCCCCGCGCGAACACCGGGGAGCTGTTTTTT
NA,once,TRBJ2-4,TRBV19,CASRAGGEAKNIQYF,TGTGCCAGTAGGGCAGGGGGGGAGGCCAAAAACATTCAGTACTTC
NA,many,TRBJ2-5,TRBV12-3/TRBV12-4,CASSFAGGQAGQETQYF,TGTGCCAGCAGTTTCGCTGGGGGGCAGGCAGGGCAAGAGACCCAGTACTTC
TRBD1,many,TRBJ1-1,TRBV3-1,CASSQETGLTRRAFF,TGTGCCAGCAGCCAAGAGACAGGGTTGACGAGGCGGGCTTTCTTT
NA,NA,TRBJ2-3,TRBV9,CASSFSGFRNTQYF,TGTGCCAGCAGCTTTTCGGGTTTCAGAAATACGCAGTATTTT
NA,few,TRBJ1-6,TRBV12-3/TRBV12-4,CASSRARGRSRSPLHF,TGTGCCAGCAGCCGCGCTAGGGGACGGAGCAGATCACCCCTCCACTTT
NA,NA,TRBJ2-6,TRBV3-1,CASSHVRGSGANVLTF,TGTGCCAGCAGCCATGTACGTGGCTCTGGGGCCAACGTCCTGACTTTC
NA,many,TRBJ2-7,TRBV5-1,CASSLGGTDTYEQYF,TGCGCCAGCAGCTTGGGCGGGACAGATACTTACGAGCAGTACTTC
NA,NA,TRBJ1-1,TRBV11-2,CASSSPIGVGTEAFF,TGTGCCAGCAGCTCCCCCATCGGAGTGGGGACTGAAGCTTTCTTT
NA,NA,TRBJ2-7,TRBV14,CANSLRAGLASYEQYF,TGTGCCAACAGCCTTCGGGCAGGGCTAGCTAGCTACGAGCAGTACTTC
NA,NA,TRBJ1-5,TRBV12-3/TRBV12-4,CASSLMWRNQPQHF,TGTGCCAGCAGTTTAATGTGGCGCAATCAGCCCCAGCATTTT
NA,many,TRBJ1-1,TRBV5-1,CASSSGPSVNTEAFF,TGCGCCAGCAGCTCAGGACCCTCGGTGAACACTGAAGCTTTCTTT
NA,NA,TRBJ2-2,TRBV19,CASSIVRNTGELFF,TGTGCCAGTAGTATAGTCCGAAACACCGGGGAGCTGTTTTTT
TRBD2,NA,TRBJ2-3,TRBV30,CAWTSGGRTDTQYF,TGTGCCTGGACTAGCGGGGGGCGCACAGATACGCAGTATTTT
NA,many,TRBJ1-6,TRBV20-1,CSAGRDLGSPLHF,TGCAGCGCAGGCCGGGACTTGGGATCACCCCTCCACTTT
NA,few,TRBJ1-2,TRBV18,CASSPSPTWAYGYTF,TGTGCCAGCTCACCATCTCCGACCTGGGCCTATGGCTACACCTTC
TRBD1,NA,TRBJ1-1,TRBV27,CASSLVAGGPNTEAFF,TGTGCCAGCAGTTTAGTGGCAGGGGGCCCGAACACTGAAGCTTTCTTT
NA,NA,TRBJ1-6,TRBV19,CASSVSGGKNSPLHF,TGTGCCAGTAGTGTCTCCGGGGGGAAGAATTCACCCCTCCACTTT
NA,many,TRBJ2-2,TRBV20-1,CSARKVNTGELFF,TGCAGTGCTAGAAAGGTCAACACCGGGGAGCTGTTTTTT
NA,few,TRBJ1-6,TRBV3-1,CASSQEGLGPLHF,TGTGCCAGCAGCCAAGAGGGGTTAGGCCCCCTCCACTTT
NA,NA,TRBJ1-2,TRBV5-1,CASSGDINYGYTF,TGCGCCAGCAGCGGGGATATTAACTATGGCTACACCTTC
NA,many,TRBJ2-1,TRBV5-4,CASSLGAGAPYNEQFF,TGTGCCAGCAGCTTGGGGGCGGGGGCTCCCTACAATGAGCAGTTCTTC
TRBD2,NA,TRBJ2-3,TRBV11-2,CASSHRPAGGTDTQYF,TGTGCCAGCAGCCACCGTCCAGCGGGGGGCACAGATACGCAGTATTTT
NA,few,TRBJ2-5,TRBV7-8,CASSRNRVVETQYF,TGTGCCAGCAGCCGTAACAGGGTGGTGGAGACCCAGTACTTC
TRBD1,few,TRBJ1-1,TRBV2,CAIRLRTGDFEQYF,TGTGCCATCCGCTTAAGGACAGGGGATTTCGAGCAGTACTTT
TRBD1,many,TRBJ1-6,TRBV15,CATSREPGQGYSPLHF,TGTGCCACCAGCAGAGAACCGGGACAGGGCTATTCACCCCTCCACTTT
NA,many,TRBJ1-3,TRBV6-2/TRBV6-3,CASGAWDRSGNTIYF,TGTGCCAGCGGGGCCTGGGACCGCTCTGGAAACACCATATATTTT
NA,many,TRBJ1-1,TRBV2,CASREGTFPKAFF,TGTGCCAGCAGAGAGGGGACTTTTCCTAAAGCTTTCTTT
NA,many,TRBJ2-1,TRBV11-3,CASSLGQRYNEQFF,TGTGCCAGCAGCTTAGGACAGCGTTACAATGAGCAGTTCTTC
NA,NA,TRBJ1-1,TRBV14,CASSQATGLRDTEAFF,TGTGCCAGCAGCCAAGCTACGGGGTTGAGGGACACTGAAGCTTTCTTT
TRBD2,NA,TRBJ2-2,TRBV27,CASSLYSGLAGTGELFF,TGTGCCAGCAGTTTATACTCAGGACTAGCGGGGACCGGGGAGCTGTTTTTT
NA,NA,TRBJ2-2,TRBV2,CASTSPALRELFF,TGTGCCAGCACCAGTCCGGCTCTGAGGGAGCTGTTTTTT
NA,many,TRBJ1-5,TRBV24-1,CATSEVGNQPQHF,TGTGCCACCAGTGAGGTCGGAAATCAGCCCCAGCATTTT
NA,many,TRBJ1-5,TRBV5-1,CASRPGTNSNQPQHF,TGCGCCAGCAGACCCGGGACGAATAGCAATCAGCCCCAGCATTTT